These 28 T cell receptor beta chains share one sample of origin, sequenced in a study of T cells in localized non-small cell lung cancer. TCRdb keeps only in-frame clones here, not all; method: immunoSEQ multiplex PCR. The data hold 40,000 to 50,000 clones, with around nine tenths observed a single time. This specimen consisted of peripheral blood, obtained before any cancer treatment. The receptors were sampled from a female donor of 60 years or more with stage I squamous cell lung carcinoma.

V is TRBV7-2 and J is TRBJ1-4; weak D call: TRBD1 (5 bases). The V gene's germline CDR1 is SGHTA and CDR2 FQGNSA. Trimming removed 5 bases from V and 4 bases from J, with 17 bases in between. The CDR3 totals 16 residues. CDR3: CASSTQWGGINEKLFF. The CDR3 DNA follows: TGTGCCAGCAGCACCCAATGGGGGGGAATTAATGAAAAACTGTTTTTT.

In its sample, this clone was seen a few times. The rearrangement joins TRBV10-2 to TRBJ2-7, with a weak D call TRBD2 (5 bases). The CDR3 has 16 amino acids. Trimming stripped 0 bases from V and 7 bases from J, with 19 bases between. The germline V gene has CDR1 WSHSY and CDR2 SAAADI. As DNA, the CDR3 is TGCGCCAGCAGTGAGTCGGCGGCTAGCAGGCGAGATGAGCAGTACTTC. Translated: CASSESAASRRDEQYF.

CDR3 sequence: CASSLVSATGEQYF. CDR3 bases: TGTGCCAGCAGCTTAGTGTCGGCTACGGGGGAGCAGTACTTC. This sequence joins TRBV7-8 and TRBJ2-7; D possibly corresponds to TRBD2 (5 bases). Germline V lookup: CDR1 SGHVS, CDR2 FQNEAQ. Trimming left V 1 base short and J 7 bases short, with 14 bases between. The CDR3 is made up of 14 amino acids. The whole variable domain, filled in from reference TRBV7-8 and TRBJ2-7, reads GAGVSQSPRYKVAKRGQDVALRCDPISGHVSLFWYQQALGQGPEFLTYFQNEAQLDKSGLPSDRFFAERPEGSVSTLKIQRTQQEDSAVYLCASSLVSATGEQYFGPGTRLTVT.

The chain joins TRBV2 to TRBJ2-2; 14 bases match TRBD2. The CDR3 length is 16 residues. V lost 6 bases to trimming and J lost 3 bases; unmatched junction nucleotides: 3. Germline V gene sequence: CDR1 SNHLY, CDR2 FYNNEI. The CDR3 sequence is CASRRLAGGDTGELFF. The CDR3 DNA follows: TGTGCCAGCAGACGACTAGCGGGAGGGGACACCGGGGAGCTGTTTTTT.

The chain recombines TRBV19 with TRBJ1-3; 7 positions agree with TRBD1. Trimming at V came to 5 bases and at J to 2 bases, leaving 6 bases not matched to a gene. The CDR3 contains 15 residues. Per the germline V gene, CDR1 is LNHDA and CDR2 is SQIVND (reference sequence). The CDR3 protein is CASSADQGAGNTIYF. The CDR3 coding sequence is TGTGCCAGTAGTGCTGACCAGGGGGCTGGAAACACCATATATTTT. Variable domain in full (rest from reference TRBV19 and TRBJ1-3): DGGITQSPKYLFRKEGQNVTLSCEQNLNHDAMYWYRQDPGQGLRLIYYSQIVNDFQKGDIAEGYSVSREKKESFPLTVTSAQKNPTAFYLCASSADQGAGNTIYFGEGSWLTVV.

This chain connects TRBV7-2 to TRBJ2-5; 12 bases map to TRBD1. CDR1 is SGHTA and CDR2 is FQGNSA in the germline V gene. The J segment lost 6 bases and the V segment lost 5 bases, leaving 10 bases of the junction unmatched. CDR3 length equals 16 residues. The CDR3 protein is CASSQTGTGGVKTQYF. CDR3 nucleotides: TGTGCCAGCAGCCAAACCGGGACAGGGGGCGTGAAGACCCAGTACTTC.

This sequence joins TRBV19 and TRBJ2-7; 15 nucleotides agree with TRBD2. Trimming cost V 5 bases and J 0 bases; bases outside gene matches: 8. The CDR3 has 18 amino acids. The germline V gene encodes CDR1 LNHDA and CDR2 SQIVND (reference sequence). The CDR3 DNA reads TGTGCCAGTAGTCCACGGACTAGCGGGAGGGCGGCCTCCTACGAGCAGTACTTC. Its protein is CASSPRTSGRAASYEQYF.

This chain uses TRBV29-1 with TRBJ2-1; D perhaps matches TRBD2 (5 bases). V lost 2 bases and J 9 bases, leaving 14 bases between the germline ends. The CDR3 runs 13 residues. Germline V gene data show CDR1 as SQVTM and CDR2 as ANQGSEA. The CDR3 bases are TGCAGCGTTGAATACTCTAGCAGCGGTGAGCAGTTCTTC. It yields the protein CSVEYSSSGEQFF.

The chain has TRBV11-2 and TRBJ2-1; 7 bases fit TRBD2. Looked up from germline, CDR1 is SGHAT and CDR2 is FQNNGV. This CDR3 spans 14 amino acids. Trimming took 1 base from V and 4 from J; bases not matched to a gene: 1. CDR3 amino acids: CASSLAGGYNEQFF. DNA of the CDR3: TGTGCCAGCAGCTTAGCGGGAGGTTACAATGAGCAGTTCTTC.

The chain employs TRBV9 and TRBJ2-1; weak D call: TRBD2 (6 bases). Between the trimmed V and J ends, which lost 0 bases and 8 bases, there was a span of 18 bases. Germline lookup yields CDR1 SGDLS and CDR2 YYNGEE. This CDR3 spans 16 amino acids. In DNA form, the CDR3 reads TGTGCCAGCAGCGTAGAGGAGGGGAGGTGGGGGGATGAGCAGTTCTTC. Its protein is CASSVEEGRWGDEQFF.

V and J are TRBV19 and TRBJ2-5; 9 nucleotides align to TRBD1. V was pared by 3 bases and J by 1 base, with 6 bases of the junction left unmatched. This CDR3 has 16 amino acids. Germline CDR1 reads LNHDA; CDR2 reads SQIVND (reference sequence). CDR3 nucleotides: TGTGCCAGTAGTATTGGGACAGGGACGCTCCAAGAGACCCAGTACTTC. It translates to CASSIGTGTLQETQYF.

The chain combines TRBV6-5 with TRBJ1-1, with 9 nucleotides matching TRBD1. J gave up 8 bases and V 5 bases, and 6 bases lay outside the gene matches. Germline V CDR1 and CDR2: MNHEY, SVGAGI. This CDR3 spans 13 amino acids. DNA for the CDR3: TGTGCCAGCAGTGGGGGGACAGGGAGGGAAGCTTTCTTT. Its translation: CASSGGTGREAFF.

This rearrangement joins TRBV7-9 to TRBJ2-2; D gene unclear. Germline lookup yields CDR1 SEHNR and CDR2 FQNEAQ (reference sequence). This CDR3 has 11 residues. V was cut by 8 bases and J by 4 bases, with 5 bases left in between. The CDR3 nucleotides read TGTGCCAGCTCGGCCACCGGGGAGCTGTTTTTT. This translates into CASSATGELFF.

This chain links TRBV19 with TRBJ2-7; tentatively, D is TRBD2 (7 bases). Germline-derived CDR1 and CDR2 are LNHDA and SQIVND (reference sequence). The ends were cut back, 5 bases at V and 3 bases at J, with 17 bases in the middle. The CDR3 covers 15 residues. In DNA form, the CDR3 reads TGTGCCAGTAGTTCTCGAGGGGGGGCCCACTACGAGCAGTACTTC. It specifies CASSSRGGAHYEQYF.

V and J are TRBV9 and TRBJ1-2, with TRBD1 identical over 7 bases. CDR1 and CDR2 (germline): SGDLS, YYNGEE. The CDR3 is made up of 14 amino acids. V was pared by 4 bases and J by 6 bases, with 9 bases of the junction left unmatched. CDR3 sequence: CASSPTGTEDGYTF. The DNA of the CDR3 is TGTGCCAGCAGCCCAACCGGGACAGAAGATGGCTACACCTTC.

In its sample, this clone was seen once. The junction does not match germline at one end; this may be a read error. Here the CDR3 reads CASSLVEGSYEQYF. CDR3 nucleotide sequence: TGTGCTAGCAGCTTGGTGGAAGGCTCCTACGAGCAGTACTTC. The J gene is TRBJ2-7, the V gene TRBV7-7; unclear D gene. This CDR3 is 14 amino acids long. CDR1 and CDR2 (germline): SSHAT, FNYEAQ (reference sequence).

The chain joins TRBV6-4 to TRBJ2-5, with 10 nucleotides matching TRBD1. After removal of 4 bases from V and 3 bases from J, the junction contained 20 bases not matched to a gene. The CDR3 has 20 amino acids. Per germline, CDR1 MRHNA and CDR2 SNTAGT. CDR3: CASSAPTGGDEVGTKETQYF. Here the CDR3 DNA reads TGTGCCAGCAGTGCGCCGACAGGGGGCGATGAGGTGGGGACTAAAGAGACCCAGTACTTC.

This clone came up once. This chain links TRBV19 with TRBJ2-6; possibly TRBD1 for D (7 bases). Germline loops: CDR1 LNHDA, CDR2 SQIVND (reference sequence). The ends were cut back, 4 bases at V and 0 bases at J, with 13 bases in the middle. CDR3 length: 17 residues. CDR3 region: CASSKGRGASGANVLTF. For the CDR3, the DNA is TGTGCCAGTAGTAAGGGCAGGGGGGCCTCTGGGGCCAACGTCCTGACTTTC.

The chain combines TRBV6-5 with TRBJ2-2; a weak D match, TRBD2 (6 bases). Per the germline V gene, CDR1 is MNHEY and CDR2 is SVGAGI. The CDR3 spans 14 residues. Trimming shortened V by 7 bases and J by 7 bases, and 16 bases separated the two germline ends. Written as DNA, the CDR3 is TGTGCCAGCAAACGGGATCTCGGGAGCGGGGAGCTGTTTTTT. The encoded protein is CASKRDLGSGELFF.

CDR3 protein: CASSSSTGNTIYF. CDR3 DNA: TGTGCCAGCAGCTCCTCAACTGGAAACACCATATATTTT. This chain joins TRBV7-8 and TRBJ1-3; D not resolved. The germline V gene has CDR1 SGHVS and CDR2 FQNEAQ. Trimming took 4 bases from V and 2 from J, leaving 6 bases between them. The CDR3 sequence is 13 residues long.

The chain has TRBV11-1 and TRBJ2-1; the D call may be TRBD1 or TRBD2 (5 bases each). V shed 6 bases and J shed 10 bases, with 22 bases lying between them. From germline, CDR1 is SGHAT and CDR2 FQDESV (reference sequence). The CDR3 consists of 15 residues. The CDR3 DNA follows: TGTGCCAGCAGTAGGAATGGGCGTATGGGGACGGAGCAGTTCTTC. Its protein is CASSRNGRMGTEQFF.

In the case of this clone: An end of the junction does not agree with germline; a read error may underlie this. CDR3 sequence reads: CASSYASINDRGCVF. As DNA, the CDR3 is TGTGCCAGCAGTTACGCCTCAATAAACGACAGGGGATGTGTCTTC. The chain carries TRBV6-6 and TRBJ2-1; 8 bases are shared with TRBD1. CDR1 MNHNY and CDR2 SVGAGI come from the germline V gene (reference sequence). The CDR3 runs to 15 residues.

The chain is built from TRBV7-9 and TRBJ2-7; the D gene is possibly TRBD2 (6 bases). CDR3 length: 15 amino acids. The germline V gene has CDR1 SEHNR and CDR2 FQNEAQ (reference sequence). V lost 5 bases and J 1 base, leaving 15 bases between the germline ends. The CDR3 DNA sequence: TGTGCCAGCAGCCACCGGGACTTAATATCCTACGAGCAGTACTTC. It codes for CASSHRDLISYEQYF.

This sequence joins TRBV5-1 and TRBJ1-2; no clear D gene. V was cut by 3 bases and J by 6 bases, with 12 bases left in between. Germline V CDR1 and CDR2: SGHRS, YFSETQ. This CDR3 is built from 13 residues. CDR3 sequence: CASSSEGLDGYTF. The CDR3 nucleotides read TGCGCCAGCAGCTCTGAAGGCCTTGATGGCTACACCTTC. Combining the CDR3 with reference TRBV5-1 and TRBJ1-2 gives the whole variable domain KAGVTQTPRYLIKTRGQQVTLSCSPISGHRSVSWYQQTPGQGLQFLFEYFSETQRNKGNFPGRFSGRQFSNSRSEMNVSTLELGDSALYLCASSSEGLDGYTFGSGTRLTVV.

V gene TRBV6-1 combines with J gene TRBJ2-1; a possible D gene is TRBD2 (5 bases). The V gene's germline CDR1 is MNHNS and CDR2 SASEGT. V shed 4 bases and J shed 9 bases, with 7 bases lying between them. The CDR3 length is 11 residues. The CDR3 nucleotides are TGTGCCAGCAGTGTGGGAGCTGAGCAGTTCTTC. Translating gives CASSVGAEQFF.

The chain employs TRBV9 and TRBJ2-3; tentatively, D is TRBD2 (6 bases). V was trimmed by 5 bases and J by 0 bases, leaving 7 bases between them. The CDR3 length is 13 residues. Germline V gives CDR1 SGDLS, CDR2 YYNGEE. DNA of the CDR3: TGTGCCAGCAGGGAGGGCAGCACAGATACGCAGTATTTT. Translated, it gives CASREGSTDTQYF.

This clone showed up just a few times. The rearrangement joins TRBV7-9 to TRBJ2-7; 7 nucleotides agree with TRBD1. Trimming removed 5 bases from V and 0 bases from J; junction bases left unmatched: 13. The CDR3 extends over 17 amino acids. The germline V gene has CDR1 SEHNR and CDR2 FQNEAQ (reference sequence). The CDR3 coding sequence is TGTGCCAGCAGCCCTTACAGGGGCGAGGCCCACTCCTACGAGCAGTACTTC. The encoded protein is CASSPYRGEAHSYEQYF.

This chain links TRBV5-1 with TRBJ2-1; tentatively, D is TRBD2 (6 bases). This CDR3 is built from 15 residues. V was cut by 0 bases and J by 6 bases, with 13 bases left in between. Germline V gene sequence: CDR1 SGHRS, CDR2 YFSETQ. The CDR3 sequence: CASSLAGRGSNEQFF. The CDR3 DNA reads as TGCGCCAGCAGCTTGGCCGGTCGGGGGAGCAATGAGCAGTTCTTC. Complete variable domain (other parts from reference TRBV5-1 and TRBJ2-1): KAGVTQTPRYLIKTRGQQVTLSCSPISGHRSVSWYQQTPGQGLQFLFEYFSETQRNKGNFPGRFSGRQFSNSRSEMNVSTLELGDSALYLCASSLAGRGSNEQFFGPGTRLTVL.